What follows describes a single T cell receptor (beta chain). Trimming stripped 4 bases from V and 4 bases from J, with 17 bases between. The CDR3 extends over 16 amino acids. Germline V gene data show CDR1 as SNHLY and CDR2 as FYNNEI. Each of the CD4+ naive, central memory, regulatory and stem cell-like memory populations was sorted via CD45RO/CCR7/CD25/CD127/CD95/CD27. The authors obtained over 95% purity in all sorted populations. The data are from a study of beta chain features in type 1 diabetes. Study-level information: All samples yielded 107,917,701 examined sorted cells.

Since all of the isolated RNA was reverse transcribed, expressed TCRB transcripts were what got sequenced. There were about 3.6 million reads on average in the naive, central memory and regulatory T cell samples. TCRdb's table, derived via immunoSEQ multiplex PCR, lists solely in-frame clones and lacks some. The profile covers approximately 380,000 clones, with over 12% appearing a single time and approximately 0.02% taken by the ten largest. This TCR derives from a woman under 30 in good health. J is TRBJ1-5 and V is TRBV2; TRBD1 might be the D (6 bases). Source material: naive CD4+ T cells from blood. CDR3 protein: CASSGLRAGANQPQHF. The CDR3, as DNA: TGTGCCAGCAGTGGTTTGAGGGCAGGGGCTAATCAGCCCCAGCATTTT.